The 27 T cell receptor beta chains below were found in one sample sequenced in a study of siplizumab effects on memory and regulatory T cells. TCRdb's copy holds only in-frame clones and misses some; the assay was immunoSEQ multiplex PCR. Here the sample spans about 100,000 clones, 91% being singletons. The sample consisted of CD4+ T cells sorted from blood. Receptor source: a human donor in good health.

The chain has TRBV14 and TRBJ1-6; 8 bases are a match to TRBD1. Trimming took 1 base from V and 9 from J; bases not matched to a gene: 8. This CDR3 is built from 16 residues. Germline V gives CDR1 SGHDN, CDR2 FVKESK. CDR3 amino acids: CASSQGPRGHGSPLHF. The CDR3 bases are TGTGCCAGCAGCCAAGGCCCCAGGGGGCACGGTTCACCCCTCCACTTT.

The chain joins TRBV30 to TRBJ2-2; D perhaps matches TRBD2 (6 bases). CDR1 and CDR2 (germline): GTSNPN, SVGIG (reference sequence). The V gene lost 0 bases and the J gene lost 5 bases, with 13 bases spanning the gap. This CDR3 has 15 residues. As DNA, the CDR3 is TGTGCCTGGAGTGTAGGTATTCGGGGGACCGGGGAGCTGTTTTTT. It is translated as CAWSVGIRGTGELFF.

The gene calls are TRBV6-6 and TRBJ1-1; unclear D gene. With 2 bases removed from V and 4 bases from J, the gap between germline ends came to 14 bases. The CDR3 spans 15 residues. Germline CDR1 reads MNHNY; CDR2 reads SVGAGI (reference sequence). The CDR3 is CASSYGRMGSTEAFF. The CDR3 region has the DNA TGTGCCAGCAGTTACGGAAGAATGGGGAGCACTGAAGCTTTCTTT.

V and J are TRBV19 and TRBJ1-5; no definite D call. V was trimmed by 3 bases and J by 0 bases, leaving 18 bases between them. This CDR3 spans 18 amino acids. CDR1 and CDR2 (germline): LNHDA, SQIVND (reference sequence). This CDR3 is CASSIRVWATYSNQPQHF. The CDR3 nucleotides are TGTGCCAGTAGTATCCGGGTGTGGGCCACATATAGCAATCAGCCCCAGCATTTT.

The rearrangement uses TRBV4-3 and TRBJ2-5; 12 bases are shared with TRBD2. Looked up from germline, CDR1 is LGHNA and CDR2 is YSLEER. This CDR3 has 14 residues. V trimming: 8 bases; J trimming: 4 bases; junction bases outside the gene matches: 5. In nucleotides, the CDR3 is TGCGCCAGCGACCTAGCGGGGGGGCGAGAGACCCAGTACTTC. Translated, it gives CASDLAGGRETQYF.

The V gene is TRBV11-3, the J gene TRBJ1-2; D unclear. Germline V gives CDR1 SGHNT, CDR2 YENEEA. CDR3 length: 10 amino acids. Trimming pared 7 bases from V and 4 bases from J, leaving 4 bases between. The CDR3 is CASIPYGYTF. DNA for the CDR3: TGTGCCAGCATTCCCTATGGCTACACCTTC.

The rearrangement joins TRBV10-1 to TRBJ2-3; TRBD2 aligns across 9 bases. The CDR3 is 16 amino acids. Unmatched junction bases numbered 8, after V lost 5 bases and J lost 2 bases. Germline values: CDR1 WNHNN, CDR2 SYGVQD (reference sequence). The DNA for the CDR3 is TGCGCCAGCAGTAAGGGACTAGCCAACCCCACAGATACGCAGTATTTT. It is translated as CASSKGLANPTDTQYF.

The J gene is TRBJ1-1, the V gene TRBV10-1; D unresolved. The germline V gene has CDR1 WNHNN and CDR2 SYGVQD (reference sequence). V was shortened by 0 bases and J by 11 bases, with 16 bases between the two germline ends. The CDR3 sequence is 14 residues long. In DNA, the CDR3 is TGCGCCAGCAGTGAGTCGACGGGCAGGAGGGCTGCTTTCTTT. As protein: CASSESTGRRAAFF.

The chain couples TRBV6-1 to TRBJ2-7, with 8 bases lining up with TRBD1. With 5 bases clipped from V and 2 bases from J, the junction kept 5 bases outside the gene matches. The CDR3 is 14 amino acids. Germline V lookup: CDR1 MNHNS, CDR2 SASEGT. The CDR3: CASSPGQETYEQYF. The CDR3 coding sequence is TGTGCCAGCAGTCCGGGACAGGAGACCTACGAGCAGTACTTC.

This rearrangement joins TRBV5-6 to TRBJ2-3; maybe TRBD2 (7 bases). Germline V gene lookup returns CDR1 SGHDT and CDR2 YYEEEE. This CDR3 has 17 residues. Deletions cut 0 bases from V and 0 bases from J, with 14 bases between. The CDR3 is CASSLAGGATSTDTQYF. CDR3 coding DNA: TGTGCCAGCAGCTTGGCGGGGGGCGCGACTAGCACAGATACGCAGTATTTT.

The genes are TRBV5-6 and TRBJ1-4, with 7 nucleotides matching TRBD1. The CDR3 is 14 residues long. Trimming took 2 bases from V and 3 from J; bases not matched to a gene: 1. Germline lookup yields CDR1 SGHDT and CDR2 YYEEEE. CDR3 bases: TGTGCCAGCAGCTTAACAGGGGCTAATGAAAAACTGTTTTTT. It is translated as CASSLTGANEKLFF.

The chain joins TRBV19 to TRBJ2-7, with TRBD2 matching 7 bases. V shed 5 bases and J 3 bases; nucleotides not matched to a gene: 4. Germline-derived CDR1 and CDR2 are LNHDA and SQIVND (reference sequence). The CDR3 runs 13 residues. Written as DNA, the CDR3 is TGTGCCAGTAGTCGGGGGGTCTACTACGAGCAGTACTTC. Protein: CASSRGVYYEQYF.

This clone has a single count. The chain combines TRBV27 with TRBJ1-5; 7 bases are shared with TRBD1. V lost 0 bases and J lost 7; bases outside the gene matches: 6. The CDR3 has 15 amino acids. Germline assignment: CDR1 MNHEY and CDR2 SMNVEV (reference sequence). CDR3 coding DNA: TGTGCCAGCAGTTTATCCCCAACAGGGGCCCAGCCCCAGCATTTT. Its translation is CASSLSPTGAQPQHF.

Only a few counts were recorded for this clone. The chain carries TRBV18 and TRBJ1-2; D is uncertain. Germline CDR1 and CDR2: KGHSH and LQKENI. The V gene lost 3 bases and the J gene lost 4 bases, with 12 bases spanning the gap. The CDR3 runs to 14 residues. The CDR3 loop reads CASSPDGSPYGYTF. CDR3 DNA: TGTGCCAGCTCACCGGACGGATCCCCCTATGGCTACACCTTC.

In regard to this clone: A read error may account for a junction end that differs from germline. J is TRBJ2-3 and V is TRBV7-6; D might be TRBD2 (6 bases). The CDR3 is made up of 15 amino acids. Looked up from germline, CDR1 is SGHVS and CDR2 is FNYEAQ. CDR3 in DNA: TGTGCCAACAGCTGTAACACGACTAGTATAGATGCGCAGTATTTT. Amino acid sequence: CANSCNTTSIDAQYF.

The CDR3: CASSSDLDGELFF. DNA for the CDR3: TGCGCCAGCAGCTCGGATCTGGACGGGGAGCTGTTTTTT. This chain joins TRBV5-1 and TRBJ2-2; D remains ambiguous. Per the germline V gene, CDR1 is SGHRS and CDR2 is YFSETQ. V was cut by 3 bases and J by 7 bases, with 10 bases left in between. CDR3 length equals 13 residues.

This clone appeared once. The chain's CDR3 is CASTDWGAKNIQYF. For the CDR3, the DNA is TGCGCCAGCACCGACTGGGGCGCCAAAAACATTCAGTACTTC. The chain combines TRBV10-1 with TRBJ2-4, with D possibly matching TRBD1 (5 bases). V gave up 7 bases and J gave up 1 base, with 11 bases separating them. Germline CDR1 is WNHNN and CDR2 is SYGVQD (reference sequence). The CDR3 loop spans 14 amino acids.

The CDR3 nucleotides read TGTGCCAGCAGCCAGCACGTCTACGAGCAGTACTTC. Residues: CASSQHVYEQYF. The chain carries TRBV14 and TRBJ2-7; D is undetermined. Trimming removed 3 bases from V and 3 bases from J, with 6 bases in between. The CDR3 covers 12 residues. The germline V gene has CDR1 SGHDN and CDR2 FVKESK. Together with reference TRBV14 and TRBJ2-7, the CDR3 gives the full variable domain: EAGVTQFPSHSVIEKGQTVTLRCDPISGHDNLYWYRRVMGKEIKFLLHFVKESKQDESGMPNNRFLAERTGGTYSTLKVQPAELEDSGVYFCASSQHVYEQYFGPGTRLTVT.

This chain uses TRBV25-1 with TRBJ1-6; 8 bases align to TRBD1. CDR1 is MGHDK and CDR2 is SYGVNS in the germline V gene. The CDR3 totals 15 residues. V gave up 5 bases and J gave up 6 bases; unmatched junction bases: 6. This CDR3 reads CASSWGTGGNSPLHF. CDR3 nucleotides: TGTGCCAGCAGTTGGGGGACAGGTGGTAATTCACCCCTCCACTTT.

The J gene is TRBJ1-5, the V gene TRBV5-5; D is unclear. The V gene lost 2 bases and the J gene lost 5 bases, with 8 bases spanning the gap. CDR3 length equals 13 residues. CDR1 and CDR2 (germline): SGHKS, YYEKEE (reference sequence). CDR3 loop: CASSFSSDQPQHF. The CDR3, as DNA: TGTGCCAGCAGCTTCTCCTCGGATCAGCCCCAGCATTTT.

This clone was counted a single time. An end of the junction does not agree with germline; a read error may underlie this. The V and J genes are TRBV10-3 and TRBJ2-3; no firm D call. The CDR3 is made up of 14 amino acids. Germline CDR1 reads ENHRY; CDR2 reads SYGVKD. DNA for the CDR3: TGTGCCATCCGTGATTTGGGCAGCACAGATACGCAGTATTTT. Its translation is CAIRDLGSTDTQYF.

The rearrangement links TRBV18 to TRBJ2-5; 7 bases match TRBD1. Germline loops: CDR1 KGHSH, CDR2 LQKENI. With V trimmed by 5 bases and J by 3 bases, 9 bases remained unmatched. This CDR3 comprises 15 residues. CDR3 loop: CASSRTGAVKETQYF. CDR3 nucleotide sequence: TGTGCCAGCTCAAGAACAGGGGCCGTAAAAGAGACCCAGTACTTC.

This chain uses TRBV7-6 with TRBJ2-7; 9 nucleotides align to TRBD1. CDR1 and CDR2 (germline): SGHVS, FNYEAQ. The junction had 0 bases not matched to a gene; V was cut back by 5 bases and J by 4 bases. The CDR3 runs 12 residues. This CDR3 is CASSGTGYEQYF. CDR3 coding DNA: TGTGCCAGCAGCGGGACAGGGTACGAGCAGTACTTC.

This chain links TRBV19 with TRBJ2-1; D is undetermined. Germline V lookup: CDR1 LNHDA, CDR2 SQIVND (reference sequence). The CDR3 consists of 14 residues. Trimming pared 10 bases from V and 1 base from J, leaving 14 bases between. CDR3 DNA: TGTGCCACCTGTAAGGTGGGGTCCTACAATGAGCAGTTCTTC. This codes for CATCKVGSYNEQFF.

The chain recombines TRBV11-2 with TRBJ2-3; 12 bases are shared with TRBD2. Per the germline V gene, CDR1 is SGHAT and CDR2 is FQNNGV. This CDR3 has 13 amino acids. With V trimmed by 2 bases and J by 10 bases, 1 base remained unmatched. This chain's CDR3 is CASSLSSGGAQYF. For the CDR3, the DNA is TGTGCCAGCAGCTTATCTAGCGGGGGGGCGCAGTATTTT.

The V gene is TRBV11-3, the J gene TRBJ2-3; D gene uncertain. Between the trimmed V and J ends, which lost 0 bases and 2 bases, there was a span of 6 bases. Per the germline V gene, CDR1 is SGHNT and CDR2 is YENEEA. The CDR3 has 14 amino acids. The CDR3, as DNA: TGTGCCAGCAGCTTAGACCGGAACACAGATACGCAGTATTTT. Protein sequence: CASSLDRNTDTQYF.

The V gene is TRBV27, the J gene TRBJ1-2, with 10 bases lining up with TRBD1. CDR1 and CDR2 from the germline V gene are MNHEY and SMNVEV (reference sequence). V shed 8 bases, J shed 7 bases, and the junction held 10 bases outside the gene matches. CDR3 length: 14 residues. The CDR3 spells CASGGDRGLGGYTF. The CDR3 nucleotides read TGTGCCAGCGGGGGGGACAGGGGTCTCGGTGGCTACACCTTC.